This section outlines one T cell receptor (beta chain) sequence together with its context. What it binds is unknown. This sample was taken from a study of T-cell memory formation after mild COVID-19. Via MiXCR, TCRdb re-called the 5' RACE reads, giving one row per CDR3 protein. The sample contains fewer than 60,000 distinct CDR3 sequences, 25% to 35% of which appear only once. Germline V gene sequence: CDR1 MNHEY, CDR2 SVGAGI. J lost 2 bases, V lost 5 bases, and 5 bases had no gene match. This CDR3 region has 14 residues. The study's findings and limits: Most CD4+ clones that shrank were in CM and EM, while CD8+ ones turned up in EMRA.

The J gene is TRBJ2-5, the V gene TRBV6-5, with 7 nucleotides matching TRBD1. The material sequenced was PBMCs or a T cell subset sorted from them (not recorded which). The sequence was collected from a man aged 18 to 35 who had mild COVID-19 (a few samples of this study predate the infection). Cell type and time point are not known. CDR3 residues: CASSVPGQQETQYF. For the CDR3, the DNA is TGTGCCAGCAGTGTCCCGGGACAGCAAGAGACCCAGTACTTC.